This TCR beta chain was found in a study of T cells after yellow fever vaccination. Universal primer sites and UMIs were introduced during 5'RACE template-switching synthesis of TCR cDNA. TCRdb ran MiXCR on the 5' RACE reads and lists one entry per CDR3 protein. The sample shows 350,000 to 450,000 distinct CDR3 sequences, about 6% of them seen only once. This CDR3 region has 14 residues. Germline CDR1 SGDLS, CDR2 YYNGEE. V was pared by 4 bases and J by 16 bases, with 24 bases between. Ten or more counts support this clonotype. This chain connects TRBV9 to TRBJ2-1, with D possibly being TRBD1 or TRBD2 (5 bases each). The source material was PBMCs, sampled 5 days after the yellow fever booster vaccination. This TCR derives from a man aged 30-40 years who received the YFV17D yellow fever vaccine. CDR3 protein: CASSSISTGTTPFF. CDR3 in DNA: TGTGCCAGCAGCTCCATCTCGACCGGGACCACGCCTTTCTTC.